The entry below describes one T cell receptor (beta chain). Its antigen is unknown. Profiled with immunoSEQ multiplex PCR; TCRdb holds only in-frame clones, not every one. The sample contains around 180,000 clones, more than 70% of which appear only once. This sample was included in a study of cytomegalovirus exposure and HLA in healthy donors. Study-wide points: High sensitivity and specificity were reportedly achieved when the classifier diagnosed cytomegalovirus status.

The germline V gene has CDR1 SGDLS and CDR2 YYNGEE. The CDR3 contains 14 residues. V lost 3 bases, J lost 7 bases, and 7 bases stayed unmatched. The specimen sequenced was PBMCs. This TCR was recovered from a woman aged 18-29 years in good health and CMV-seronegative. The chain carries TRBV9 and TRBJ1-1; 9 bases match TRBD1. This CDR3 is CASSAGQGNVEAFF. As DNA, the CDR3 is TGTGCCAGCAGCGCTGGACAGGGGAATGTTGAAGCTTTCTTT.